Below are 31 T cell receptor beta chains sequenced from a single sample in a study of T cell repertoires in cytomegalovirus infection. No cognate antigen is known for these TCRs. MiXCR, applied by TCRdb to the reads, yields one record per CDR3 protein. In the table there are around 800,000 distinct CDR3 sequences, less than 35% of which are singletons. The material was cultured CD8+ T cells from PBMCs, obtained from culture after CMV antigen stimulation. These receptors all come from a human donor in good health (CMV status not recorded). Some clones in this sample may be carry-over from other donors' samples.

The V call is TRBV14, the J call TRBJ1-1; D gene uncertain. The CDR3 covers 13 residues. Trimming pared 2 bases from V and 5 bases from J, leaving 9 bases between. Germline CDR1 reads SGHDN; CDR2 reads FVKESK. The CDR3 sequence: CASSQLTRTEAFF. In DNA form, the CDR3 reads TGTGCCAGCAGCCAATTAACGAGAACTGAAGCTTTCTTT.

The rearrangement links TRBV4-3 to TRBJ2-6; TRBD2 agrees at 9 bases. The CDR3 is 16 residues long. Trimming took 3 bases from V and 4 from J; bases not matched to a gene: 4. CDR1 is LGHNA, CDR2 YSLEER, per germline. The CDR3 sequence: CASSQAGGLGANVLTF. Here the CDR3 DNA reads TGCGCCAGCAGCCAGGCGGGGGGGCTCGGGGCCAACGTCCTGACTTTC.

This clonotype was counted between two and nine times. The chain joins TRBV7-8 to TRBJ2-7, with a possible D match to TRBD2 (6 bases). The CDR3 has 15 residues. Trimming cost V 6 bases and J 1 base, with 16 bases left between them. Germline loops: CDR1 SGHVS, CDR2 FQNEAQ. The CDR3 reads CASRTAGRPSYEQYF. CDR3 nucleotide sequence: TGTGCCAGCAGGACCGCGGGACGTCCGTCCTACGAGCAGTACTTC.

This clonotype was counted between two and nine times. The chain carries TRBV7-9 and TRBJ1-6; 8 nucleotides line up with TRBD1. V gave up 5 bases and J gave up 6 bases; unmatched junction bases: 9. Germline-derived CDR1 and CDR2 are SEHNR and FQNEAQ (reference sequence). This CDR3 is built from 16 residues. The CDR3: CASSKGGQAINSPLHF. CDR3 in DNA: TGTGCCAGCAGCAAGGGGGGACAGGCCATTAATTCACCCCTCCACTTT.

This clonotype was seen only a few times. The V gene is TRBV9, the J gene TRBJ1-4; no clear D. V lost 0 bases to trimming and J lost 3 bases, with 9 bases between them. The CDR3 sequence is 15 residues long. The germline V gene encodes CDR1 SGDLS and CDR2 YYNGEE. The CDR3 DNA reads as TGTGCCAGCAGCGTAGCGAACCAGGCTAATGAAAAACTGTTTTTT. Translation gives CASSVANQANEKLFF.

V and J are TRBV4-1 and TRBJ2-1; tentatively, D is TRBD1 (6 bases). Germline lookup yields CDR1 MGHRA and CDR2 YSYEKL. The V gene lost 5 bases and the J gene lost 9 bases, with 14 bases spanning the gap. This CDR3 has 13 amino acids. CDR3 sequence: CASSEDSLSEQFF. For the CDR3, the DNA is TGCGCCAGCAGCGAGGACAGTTTAAGTGAGCAGTTCTTC.

This clonotype has more than one count but fewer than ten. This chain connects TRBV29-1 to TRBJ2-1; a possible D gene is TRBD2 (6 bases). CDR3 size: 14 residues. V gave up 8 bases and J gave up 4 bases, with 18 bases separating them. Germline V gene sequence: CDR1 SQVTM, CDR2 ANQGSEA. This CDR3 reads CSIVGLPGYNEQFF. CDR3 in DNA: TGCAGCATAGTGGGACTGCCGGGATACAATGAGCAGTTCTTC.

A remark on this clonotype: A much larger clonotype is one base distant, so this may be a read error. CDR3 region: CASGGQGNYGYTF. CDR3 nucleotide sequence: TGTGCCAGCGGGGGACAGGGAAACTATGGCTACACCTTC. The chain carries TRBV2 and TRBJ1-2; 9 bases map to TRBD1. V lost 8 bases and J lost 2; bases outside the gene matches: 3. This CDR3 contains 13 residues. The germline V gene has CDR1 SNHLY and CDR2 FYNNEI.

Only a few counts were recorded for this clonotype. CDR3 amino acids: CASSLSGGAGEQYV. CDR3 DNA: TGTGCCAGCAGTCTTAGCGGGGGGGCCGGTGAGCAGTACGTC. The gene calls are TRBV27 and TRBJ2-7; 11 nucleotides match TRBD2. This CDR3 contains 14 residues. J lost 7 bases, V lost 5 bases, and 7 bases had no gene match. Germline CDR1 MNHEY, CDR2 SMNVEV (reference sequence).

This sequence joins TRBV27 and TRBJ2-1, with TRBD1 matching 7 bases. CDR3 length equals 15 residues. Losses at the gene ends were 7 bases for V and 0 bases for J; bases not matched to a gene: 6. Germline V gene sequence: CDR1 MNHEY, CDR2 SMNVEV (reference sequence). CDR3 protein: CASKRGQVSYNEQFF. The CDR3 region has the DNA TGTGCCAGCAAAAGAGGACAGGTCTCCTACAATGAGCAGTTCTTC.

The V gene is TRBV9, the J gene TRBJ1-1, with no clear D. This CDR3 has 11 amino acids. Between the trimmed V and J ends, which lost 4 bases and 7 bases, there was a span of 8 bases. Germline lookup yields CDR1 SGDLS and CDR2 YYNGEE. CDR3 DNA: TGTGCCAGCAGCCCCACCAGTGAAGCTTTCTTT. Amino acid sequence: CASSPTSEAFF.

The J gene is TRBJ2-1, the V gene TRBV4-1; 7 bases match TRBD1. CDR3 length: 16 residues. CDR1 and CDR2 from the germline V gene are MGHRA and YSYEKL. Trimming removed 0 bases from V and 7 bases from J; junction bases left unmatched: 9. As DNA, the CDR3 is TGCGCCAGCAGCCAAGATCTGACAGGGTATCAAAATGAGCAGTTCTTC. As protein: CASSQDLTGYQNEQFF.

V is TRBV5-1 and J is TRBJ2-2, with D uncertain. The germline V gene has CDR1 SGHRS and CDR2 YFSETQ. The CDR3 spans 15 residues. V lost 2 bases, J lost 3 bases, and 11 bases lay in between. In nucleotides, the CDR3 is TGCGCCAGCAGCTTCCCAGTTATAGACACCGGGGAGCTGTTTTTT. Amino acids: CASSFPVIDTGELFF.

Only a few counts were recorded for this clonotype. V gene TRBV6-2 or TRBV6-3 combines with J gene TRBJ1-5; tentative D call: TRBD1 (5 bases). The germline gives CDR1 MNHEY, CDR2 SVGEGT. Deletions cut 0 bases from V and 0 bases from J, with 9 bases between. The CDR3 is made up of 16 amino acids. CDR3 coding DNA: TGTGCCAGCAGTTACTCGACAGCGTATAGCAATCAGCCCCAGCATTTT. It yields the protein CASSYSTAYSNQPQHF.

The chain joins TRBV12-3 or TRBV12-4 to TRBJ1-1; D is possibly TRBD1 (5 bases). This CDR3 spans 12 amino acids. DNA of the CDR3: TGTGGCTCGCGGGGGGAAAGGGCTGAAGCTTTCTTT. Protein product: CGSRGERAEAFF.

The chain recombines TRBV7-3 with TRBJ2-1; 10 positions agree with TRBD2. Germline assignment: CDR1 SGHTA and CDR2 FQGTGA. J was trimmed by 3 bases and V by 8 bases; bases with no gene match: 7. CDR3 length: 15 amino acids. CDR3 in amino acids: CASCPQRGGYNEQFF. The CDR3 DNA reads as TGTGCCAGCTGCCCCCAGCGGGGGGGCTACAATGAGCAGTTCTTC. The variable domain in full, with the rest retrieved from reference TRBV7-3 and TRBJ2-1, is GAGVSQTPSNKVTEKGKYVELRCDPISGHTALYWYRQSLGQGPEFLIYFQGTGAADDSGLPNDRFFAVRPEGSVSTLKIQRTERGDSAVYLCASCPQRGGYNEQFFGPGTRLTVL.

This clonotype showed up just a few times. This rearrangement joins TRBV5-6 to TRBJ1-2, with D unresolved. This CDR3 spans 14 amino acids. Germline V CDR1 and CDR2: SGHDT, YYEEEE. Trimming left V 2 bases short and J 2 bases short, with 10 bases between. CDR3 nucleotides: TGTGCCAGCAGCTTTCGGACGACAAACTATGGCTACACCTTC. Translation gives CASSFRTTNYGYTF.

This clonotype was counted at least ten times. The chain carries TRBV11-2 and TRBJ1-4; 9 nucleotides match TRBD1. Germline V gene lookup returns CDR1 SGHAT and CDR2 FQNNGV. V shed 5 bases, J shed 6 bases, and the junction held 4 bases outside the gene matches. The CDR3 runs to 14 residues. The CDR3 is CASSTGTGYEKLFF. CDR3 sequence (DNA): TGTGCCAGCAGCACCGGGACAGGGTATGAAAAACTGTTTTTT.

This clonotype was counted a few times. The chain uses TRBV5-1 and TRBJ2-7, with TRBD1 matching over 11 bases. Per the germline V gene, CDR1 is SGHRS and CDR2 is YFSETQ. J gave up 3 bases and V 4 bases, and 6 bases lay outside the gene matches. The CDR3 sequence is 15 residues long. CDR3 nucleotide sequence: TGCGCCAGCAGCACCGGGACAGGGGGAGGCTACGAGCAGTACTTC. Translated, it gives CASSTGTGGGYEQYF.

The chain carries TRBV5-1 and TRBJ2-5; the D call may be TRBD1 or TRBD2 (5 bases each). This CDR3 comprises 15 residues. V shed 4 bases and J shed 1 base, with 14 bases lying between them. Per the germline V gene, CDR1 is SGHRS and CDR2 is YFSETQ. CDR3 residues: CASSPAAGTQETQYF. Written as DNA, the CDR3 is TGCGCCAGCAGCCCAGCTGCAGGGACCCAAGAGACCCAGTACTTC. The full variable domain, with the rest looked up from reference TRBV5-1 and TRBJ2-5, is KAGVTQTPRYLIKTRGQQVTLSCSPISGHRSVSWYQQTPGQGLQFLFEYFSETQRNKGNFPGRFSGRQFSNSRSEMNVSTLELGDSALYLCASSPAAGTQETQYFGPGTRLLVL.

The gene calls are TRBV6-2 or TRBV6-3 and TRBJ2-2; D could derive from TRBD1 or TRBD2 (5 bases each). The CDR3 runs 16 residues. Trimming stripped 2 bases from V and 5 bases from J, with 15 bases between. Germline V gives CDR1 MNHEY, CDR2 SVGEGT. CDR3 amino acids: CASSYGSGAGTGELFF. CDR3 coding DNA: TGTGCCAGCAGTTACGGGTCCGGGGCTGGAACCGGGGAGCTGTTTTTT.

This clonotype was detected a few times. V usage is TRBV5-1 and J usage is TRBJ2-2; D call uncertain. The germline gives CDR1 SGHRS, CDR2 YFSETQ. Trimming took off 4 bases at V and 6 bases at J, with 19 bases between the two ends. The CDR3 length is 16 residues. The CDR3 coding sequence is TGCGCCAGCAGCCCTGCGCTGAGCGCCGAGGCCGGGGAGCTGTTTTTT. Amino acid sequence: CASSPALSAEAGELFF.

About this clonotype: One end of the junction fails to match germline, which may point to a read error. This chain joins TRBV6-1 and TRBJ1-1; D not resolved. This CDR3 region has 13 residues. The germline gives CDR1 MNHNS, CDR2 SASEGT. The CDR3 spells CAASRVGNPEAFF. CDR3 bases: TGTGCCGCCTCACGGGTGGGGAACCCTGAAGCTTTCTTT.

This CDR3 reads CASSFGGPPINEQFF. The CDR3 DNA follows: TGTGCCAGCAGTTTCGGGGGTCCTCCGATCAATGAGCAGTTCTTC. The chain uses TRBV28 and TRBJ2-1; TRBD2 is a possible D gene (6 bases). Germline CDR1 MDHEN, CDR2 SYDVKM. CDR3 length equals 15 residues. The germline V and J ends were trimmed by 3 bases and 6 bases, with 15 bases remaining between them.

Note on this clonotype: The junction departs from the called germline gene at one end, perhaps through a read error. The chain has TRBV6-2 or TRBV6-3 and TRBJ2-1, with D possibly matching TRBD2 (6 bases). The CDR3 has 13 residues. Per the germline V gene, CDR1 is MNHEY and CDR2 is SVGEGT. CDR3 loop: CVSSYGGHNEQFF. In DNA form, the CDR3 reads TGTGTCAGCAGTTACGGGGGACACAATGAGCAGTTCTTC.

The genes are TRBV5-6 and TRBJ1-6; D gene ambiguous. The CDR3 runs 12 residues. CDR1 and CDR2 from the germline V gene are SGHDT and YYEEEE. V shed 3 bases and J shed 10 bases, with 8 bases lying between them. DNA of the CDR3: TGTGCCAGCAGCTGGGGTTTGTCACCCCTCCACTTT. This encodes CASSWGLSPLHF.

The rearrangement uses TRBV2 and TRBJ2-7; 9 bases agree with TRBD1. V shed 6 bases, J shed 5 bases, and the junction held 11 bases outside the gene matches. The V gene's germline CDR1 is SNHLY and CDR2 FYNNEI. The CDR3 has 15 amino acids. As DNA, the CDR3 is TGTGCCAGCAGAGCACCAGGACAGGGGATGCACGAGCAGTACTTC. It codes for CASRAPGQGMHEQYF.

This clonotype was observed a few times. CDR3 in DNA: TGTGCCAGCAGTTTTTTTCGAGCGGGGGGGAGTGAGCAGTTCTTC. The encoded protein is CASSFFRAGGSEQFF. The V and J genes are TRBV28 and TRBJ2-1; 10 positions match TRBD2. CDR3 size: 15 residues. With 3 bases clipped from V and 9 bases from J, the junction kept 8 bases outside the gene matches. Germline-derived CDR1 and CDR2 are MDHEN and SYDVKM.

For this clonotype: It may be a read error: a sequence one base away is much more abundant. V usage is TRBV7-8 and J usage is TRBJ2-7, with 7 nucleotides matching TRBD2. V lost 5 bases and J lost 5; bases outside the gene matches: 9. Germline V lookup: CDR1 SGHVS, CDR2 FQNEAQ. CDR3 length equals 14 residues. The CDR3 sequence is CASSGRRGSDEQYF. In DNA form, the CDR3 reads TGTGCCAGCAGCGGGAGGCGGGGGTCGGACGAGCAGTACTTC.

There are a few counts of this clonotype. The chain recombines TRBV10-3 with TRBJ2-1; D is possibly TRBD1 (9 bases). Per germline, CDR1 ENHRY and CDR2 SYGVKD. The length of the CDR3 is 16 residues. Between the trimmed V and J ends, which lost 3 bases and 10 bases, there was a span of 22 bases. CDR3 region: CAISDSSGSTGGEQFF. The CDR3 DNA reads TGTGCCATCAGTGATTCTAGCGGGTCGACAGGGGGAGAGCAGTTCTTC.

This sequence joins TRBV9 and TRBJ1-6; D gene ambiguous. Trimming removed 3 bases at V and 11 bases at J, with 12 bases between. The CDR3 has 13 residues. Germline V gives CDR1 SGDLS, CDR2 YYNGEE. This CDR3 reads CASSEVPIPPLHF. The CDR3 coding sequence is TGTGCCAGCAGCGAGGTCCCGATACCACCCCTCCACTTT.